The sequence of this T cell receptor beta chain was determined in a study of cytomegalovirus exposure and HLA in healthy donors. Points from the study as a whole: Reports state that TCR beta sequences accurately predicted most subjects' HLA-A and HLA-B alleles. Across donors, presence/absence analyses took sequencing depth to be roughly uniform.

CDR3 size: 15 residues. Germline assignment: CDR1 LGHNA and CDR2 YSLEER. Trimming took off 1 base at V and 1 base at J, with 11 bases between the two ends. A remark on this clone: The antigen remains undetermined.

The PCR ran on 60 Vbeta and 13 Jbeta primers. Profiling relied on immunoSEQ multiplex PCR, and the TCRdb table lists in-frame clones only, not all of them. This repertoire includes under 200,000 clones. All the people who gave samples were healthy bone marrow donors. The sequenced sample was PBMCs. The receptor's source is a young man in good health and CMV-seronegative. The chain couples TRBV4-3 to TRBJ2-7; tentative D call: TRBD2 (6 bases). The CDR3 spells CASSQVSSASYEQYF. As DNA, the CDR3 is TGCGCCAGCAGCCAAGTGTCTAGCGCATCCTACGAGCAGTACTTC.